The 13 T cell receptor beta chains below come from one sample, sequenced in a study of a mutant IDH1 vaccine in newly diagnosed glioma. Only in-frame clones appear in the TCRdb table, and some are missing; sequencing was by immunoSEQ multiplex PCR. Of 50,000 or so clones in the sample, just over 85% were seen once. Time point noted: baseline, week 1 (first vaccination visit). The treatment denotes: pre-vaccination baseline after standard-of-care therapy. The sequencing used PBMCs, collected from a glioma patient treated with radiotherapy, temozolomide or both. These receptors originate from a man aged 40-50 years with glioma.

The chain has TRBV7-9 and TRBJ2-7, with 8 positions matching TRBD2. CDR3 length: 17 residues. V shed 0 bases, J shed 0 bases, and the junction held 7 bases outside the gene matches. Germline V CDR1 and CDR2: SEHNR, FQNEAQ (reference sequence). The CDR3 protein is CASSLAGRGRISYEQYF. The CDR3 coding sequence is TGTGCCAGCAGCTTAGCGGGTCGCGGGAGGATCTCCTACGAGCAGTACTTC. The variable domain in full, with the rest retrieved from reference TRBV7-9 and TRBJ2-7, is DTGVSQNPRHKITKRGQNVTFRCDPISEHNRLYWYRQTLGQGPEFLTYFQNEAQLEKSRLLSDRFSAERPKGSFSTLEIQRTEQGDSAMYLCASSLAGRGRISYEQYFGPGTRLTVT.

This sequence joins TRBV14 and TRBJ2-3, with no clear D. Germline CDR1 reads SGHDN; CDR2 reads FVKESK. The CDR3 runs 14 residues. The V end was cut by 4 bases, the J end by 1 base, with 9 bases between. As DNA, the CDR3 is TGTGCCAGCAGCCCACCCTGGGGCACAGATACGCAGTATTTT. Translated, it gives CASSPPWGTDTQYF. Based on the CDR3 plus reference TRBV14 and TRBJ2-3, the full variable domain is EAGVTQFPSHSVIEKGQTVTLRCDPISGHDNLYWYRRVMGKEIKFLLHFVKESKQDESGMPNNRFLAERTGGTYSTLKVQPAELEDSGVYFCASSPPWGTDTQYFGPGTRLTVL.

The chain carries TRBV14 and TRBJ2-3, with a tentative D call TRBD2 (6 bases). Germline V gene sequence: CDR1 SGHDN, CDR2 FVKESK. The CDR3 spans 16 residues. V shed 0 bases and J shed 5 bases, with 15 bases lying between them. Here the CDR3 reads CASSQESLAWGDTQYF. CDR3 coding DNA: TGTGCCAGCAGCCAAGAGTCCCTAGCGTGGGGAGATACGCAGTATTTT. The variable domain in full, completed from reference TRBV14 and TRBJ2-3, reads EAGVTQFPSHSVIEKGQTVTLRCDPISGHDNLYWYRRVMGKEIKFLLHFVKESKQDESGMPNNRFLAERTGGTYSTLKVQPAELEDSGVYFCASSQESLAWGDTQYFGPGTRLTVL.

The V gene is TRBV9, the J gene TRBJ2-1, with D maybe TRBD2 (6 bases). Germline V gives CDR1 SGDLS, CDR2 YYNGEE. V was clipped by 4 bases and J by 8 bases, with 10 bases between them. The length of the CDR3 is 12 residues. This CDR3 is CASSRLVDEQFF. CDR3 sequence (DNA): TGTGCCAGCAGCCGACTAGTGGATGAGCAGTTCTTC. Full variable domain (missing parts from reference TRBV9 and TRBJ2-1): DSGVTQTPKHLITATGQRVTLRCSPRSGDLSVYWYQQSLDQGLQFLIQYYNGEERAKGNILERFSAQQFPDLHSELNLSSLELGDSALYFCASSRLVDEQFFGPGTRLTVL.

The V gene is TRBV18, the J gene TRBJ1-5, with D possibly matching TRBD1 (5 bases). Germline CDR1 and CDR2: KGHSH and LQKENI. The V and J ends lost 3 bases and 6 bases respectively, with 9 bases between them. The CDR3 spans 13 residues. As DNA, the CDR3 is TGTGCCAGCTCACCGGGAGGGACTCAGCCCCAGCATTTT. It yields the protein CASSPGGTQPQHF.

The genes are TRBV7-9 and TRBJ2-1, with 8 bases that match TRBD2. This CDR3 has 16 amino acids. After removal of 1 base from V and 10 bases from J, the junction contained 12 bases not matched to a gene. The V gene's germline CDR1 is SEHNR and CDR2 FQNEAQ (reference sequence). In DNA form, the CDR3 reads TGTGCCAGCAGCTTAGTCGGGATTAGGTCGGGAGGGGAGCAGTTCTTC. This sequence encodes CASSLVGIRSGGEQFF.

The chain employs TRBV27 and TRBJ2-6, with D hard to call. This CDR3 is 15 amino acids long. Germline loops: CDR1 MNHEY, CDR2 SMNVEV (reference sequence). Between the trimmed V and J ends, which lost 2 bases and 0 bases, there was a span of 5 bases. CDR3 loop: CASSLGVSGANVLTF. CDR3 in DNA: TGTGCCAGCAGTTTAGGGGTCTCTGGGGCCAACGTCCTGACTTTC.

The genes are TRBV6-1 and TRBJ1-2; TRBD1 is a possible D gene (6 bases). V was cut by 5 bases and J by 5 bases, with 18 bases left in between. Looked up from germline, CDR1 is MNHNS and CDR2 is SASEGT. The CDR3 consists of 15 residues. DNA for the CDR3: TGTGCCAGCAGTCCCTCCAGGGGAGGTGATTATGGCTACACCTTC. Translation gives CASSPSRGGDYGYTF.

This chain joins TRBV4-1 and TRBJ1-1; D ambiguous. Germline V lookup: CDR1 MGHRA, CDR2 YSYEKL. This CDR3 comprises 19 residues. Trimming left V 1 base short and J 1 base short, with 22 bases between. The CDR3 DNA is TGCGCCAGCAGCCAAGCGTTGGTTACAGAGCACAGAAAGAACACTGAAGCTTTCTTT. This encodes CASSQALVTEHRKNTEAFF.

The chain uses TRBV7-9 and TRBJ1-1, with a tentative D call TRBD1 (5 bases). Germline CDR1 and CDR2: SEHNR and FQNEAQ (reference sequence). V was cut by 5 bases and J by 1 base, with 8 bases left in between. This CDR3 region has 13 residues. In DNA, the CDR3 is TGTGCCAGCAGCCCGGGGGGGAACACTGAAGCTTTCTTT. Translated, it gives CASSPGGNTEAFF.

A single count supports this clone. The chain is built from TRBV5-1 and TRBJ1-1; D possibly corresponds to TRBD1 (5 bases). This CDR3 has 13 residues. Trimming took 3 bases from V and 4 from J, leaving 10 bases between them. CDR1 is SGHRS, CDR2 YFSETQ, per germline. CDR3 amino acids: CASSWGGSTEAFF. DNA for the CDR3: TGCGCCAGCAGCTGGGGGGGGAGCACTGAAGCTTTCTTT.

The rearrangement uses TRBV7-9 and TRBJ2-7, with 7 bases fitting TRBD2. Germline-derived CDR1 and CDR2 are SEHNR and FQNEAQ (reference sequence). The CDR3 has 15 amino acids. V was clipped by 0 bases and J by 4 bases; unmatched bases: 6. DNA for the CDR3: TGTGCCAGCAGCTTAGCGGGGGGGTCCACGTACGAGCAGTACTTC. This gives the protein CASSLAGGSTYEQYF.

V usage is TRBV19 and J usage is TRBJ2-1, with 13 bases lining up with TRBD2. The CDR3 runs to 15 residues. Per germline, CDR1 LNHDA and CDR2 SQIVND (reference sequence). V lost 5 bases, J lost 9 bases, and 7 bases stayed unmatched. The CDR3 DNA is TGTGCCAGTAGTGCAACTAGCGGGAGGGCGAGTGAGCAGTTCTTC. Its protein is CASSATSGRASEQFF. Combining the CDR3 with reference TRBV19 and TRBJ2-1 gives the whole variable domain DGGITQSPKYLFRKEGQNVTLSCEQNLNHDAMYWYRQDPGQGLRLIYYSQIVNDFQKGDIAEGYSVSREKKESFPLTVTSAQKNPTAFYLCASSATSGRASEQFFGPGTRLTVL.